The clone carrying this T cell receptor beta chain showed up just a few times. There are 15 residues in the CDR3. CDR1 and CDR2 from the germline V gene are MNHEY and SMNVEV (reference sequence). V was pared by 6 bases and J by 2 bases, with 17 bases between. As for time point: persistent/refractory GD, antithyroid drugs over 5 years with positive TRAb. There was RNA extracted from PBMCs, and the TCR library was made from it. Arm-PCR of CDR3 regions and iRepertoire HTBI primers were the basis on which TCR beta libraries were built. TCRdb reprocessed the multiplex PCR reads with MiXCR, giving one entry per CDR3 protein. The sample has roughly 500,000 distinct CDR3 sequences; approximately 22% are singletons. This sample was included in a study of regulatory T cells in long-lasting Graves disease.

The TCR was taken from a female donor with Graves disease. The sample was peripheral blood mononuclear cells (PBMCs), taken when the disease was refractory, from a patient treated with antithyroid drugs. This chain connects TRBV27 to TRBJ2-7; TRBD1 might be the D (6 bases). CDR3 amino acids: CASRKTGTLAYEQYF. The CDR3 DNA reads TGTGCCAGCAGGAAAACCGGGACACTCGCCTACGAGCAGTACTTC.